The 20 T cell receptor beta chains given below trace back to one sample, sequenced in a study of shared clonotypes between healthy human individuals (dated by TCRdb to the early 2020s). Receptors were amplified or captured by the immunoSEQ multiplex PCR assay. Not all clones reach the TCRdb copy of this immuneACCESS table, which keeps in-frame sequences only. Checked studies attribute under half of the gap to unresolved V genes and leave the rest unexplained. The sample table records around 560,000 clones; around 95% of these occur just once. The ten largest clones represent about 0.11% of the sample. CD8 naive samples consisted of CD45RO-negative cells that were positively selected for CCR7, yielding a CD45RA+CCR7+ population without TemRA cells. What was sequenced was naive CD8+ T cells sorted from blood. The cell subset or site label on this specimen signifies: CD45RA+CCR7+. These receptors were taken from a woman aged 25 to 39 in good health.

This chain uses TRBV19 with TRBJ2-3, with D uncertain. The CDR3 sequence is 17 residues long. CDR1 LNHDA and CDR2 SQIVND come from the germline V gene (reference sequence). The V gene lost 4 bases and the J gene lost 3 bases, with 20 bases spanning the gap. The CDR3 DNA reads as TGTGCCAGTAGTAGGGGTTGGGGTGAACTAAGTACAGATACGCAGTATTTT. This translates into CASSRGWGELSTDTQYF.

The chain recombines TRBV20-1 with TRBJ1-2; tentative D call: TRBD1 (6 bases). The germline CDR1 and CDR2 sequences are DFQATT and SNEGSKA (reference sequence). The length of the CDR3 is 11 residues. CDR3 DNA: TGCAGCCACAGGGATATCTATGGCTACACCTTC. It translates to CSHRDIYGYTF.

The J gene is TRBJ2-7, the V gene TRBV28; D is unresolved. Germline V gene lookup returns CDR1 MDHEN and CDR2 SYDVKM. V was shortened by 5 bases and J by 4 bases, with 12 bases between the two germline ends. The CDR3 runs 13 residues. Here the CDR3 DNA reads TGTGCCAGCAGTCCCTCTGCGTTATACGAGCAGTACTTC. As protein: CASSPSALYEQYF.

J is TRBJ2-7 and V is TRBV5-1; either TRBD1 or TRBD2 may supply D (5 bases each). This CDR3 spans 13 amino acids. V lost 3 bases and J 6 bases, leaving 13 bases between the germline ends. Per germline, CDR1 SGHRS and CDR2 YFSETQ. The CDR3 nucleotides read TGCGCCAGCAGCTGGGGCAGCGGTTCCGAGCAGTACTTC. Translated: CASSWGSGSEQYF. The full variable domain, rest sourced from reference TRBV5-1 and TRBJ2-7, is KAGVTQTPRYLIKTRGQQVTLSCSPISGHRSVSWYQQTPGQGLQFLFEYFSETQRNKGNFPGRFSGRQFSNSRSEMNVSTLELGDSALYLCASSWGSGSEQYFGPGTRLTVT.

The CDR3 nucleotides read TGTGCCAGCAGTTTTCTCCACCCCACAGATACGCAGTATTTT. This sequence encodes CASSFLHPTDTQYF. The J gene is TRBJ2-3, the V gene TRBV28; D is uncertain. Trimming pared 3 bases from V and 2 bases from J, leaving 9 bases between. The CDR3 sequence is 14 residues long. CDR1 and CDR2 (germline): MDHEN, SYDVKM.

The V and J genes are TRBV14 and TRBJ2-7, with D uncertain. Trimming removed 1 base from V and 2 bases from J, with 12 bases in between. The CDR3 consists of 15 residues. CDR1 is SGHDN, CDR2 FVKESK, per germline. The chain's CDR3 is CASSQGIGFTYEQYF. DNA for the CDR3: TGTGCCAGCAGCCAAGGAATTGGGTTTACCTACGAGCAGTACTTC. Full variable domain (rest looked up from reference TRBV14 and TRBJ2-7): EAGVTQFPSHSVIEKGQTVTLRCDPISGHDNLYWYRRVMGKEIKFLLHFVKESKQDESGMPNNRFLAERTGGTYSTLKVQPAELEDSGVYFCASSQGIGFTYEQYFGPGTRLTVT.

The rearrangement links TRBV19 to TRBJ1-2, with a tentative D call TRBD1 (5 bases). CDR1 and CDR2 (germline): LNHDA, SQIVND (reference sequence). The CDR3 runs to 16 residues. Trimming removed 3 bases at V and 4 bases at J, with 18 bases between. CDR3 nucleotides: TGTGCCAGTAGTATCGGGTCAGGGACCTTGAGCTATGGCTACACCTTC. This translates into CASSIGSGTLSYGYTF.

The rearrangement uses TRBV14 and TRBJ2-7, with 9 positions matching TRBD2. V lost 1 base and J lost 5; bases outside the gene matches: 3. The CDR3 sequence is 14 residues long. CDR1 and CDR2 from the germline V gene are SGHDN and FVKESK. As DNA, the CDR3 is TGTGCCAGCAGCCAAGGATCTAGCGGGAACGAGCAGTACTTC. Translated: CASSQGSSGNEQYF.

V usage is TRBV28 and J usage is TRBJ1-2, with a weak D call TRBD1 (6 bases). The V end lost 8 bases, the J end lost 1 base, and 20 bases lay between the germline ends. Germline V gene sequence: CDR1 MDHEN, CDR2 SYDVKM. This CDR3 is 16 amino acids long. The CDR3 loop reads CASEGIRGANNYGYTF. CDR3 nucleotides: TGTGCCAGCGAGGGAATACGGGGGGCGAATAACTATGGCTACACCTTC.

The chain uses TRBV27 and TRBJ2-7, with 13 bases lining up with TRBD2. This CDR3 comprises 15 residues. The germline gives CDR1 MNHEY, CDR2 SMNVEV (reference sequence). V dropped 5 bases and J dropped 3; count of bases not matched to a gene: 4. The chain's CDR3 is CASSIGLAGDYEQYF. CDR3 DNA: TGTGCCAGCAGTATCGGACTAGCGGGAGACTACGAGCAGTACTTC.

This clone occurred once. The gene calls are TRBV6-1 and TRBJ2-7, with D perhaps matching TRBD1 (6 bases). Germline lookup yields CDR1 MNHNS and CDR2 SASEGT. The CDR3 is 14 amino acids. Trimming cost V 10 bases and J 3 bases, with 19 bases left between them. The CDR3 loop reads CATGYGRGYYEQYF. For the CDR3, the DNA is TGTGCCACTGGTTACGGCAGGGGATACTACGAGCAGTACTTC.

The rearrangement links TRBV27 to TRBJ2-7; the match to TRBD1 covers 8 bases. The germline gives CDR1 MNHEY, CDR2 SMNVEV (reference sequence). This CDR3 comprises 12 residues. Unmatched junction bases numbered 3, after V lost 3 bases and J lost 8 bases. Written as DNA, the CDR3 is TGTGCCAGCAGTTTTGGACAGGGCAAGCAGTACTTC. This sequence encodes CASSFGQGKQYF.

The chain carries TRBV27 and TRBJ2-3; D is uncertain. This CDR3 spans 14 amino acids. Trimming took off 3 bases at V and 6 bases at J, with 13 bases between the two ends. CDR1 is MNHEY and CDR2 is SMNVEV in the germline V gene (reference sequence). The CDR3 loop reads CASSFPARRDTQYF. CDR3 DNA: TGTGCCAGCAGTTTCCCGGCTAGAAGGGATACGCAGTATTTT.

This sequence joins TRBV28 and TRBJ2-3; D unclear. Germline assignment: CDR1 MDHEN and CDR2 SYDVKM. The germline V and J ends were trimmed by 1 base and 10 bases, with 21 bases remaining between them. The CDR3 has 16 residues. CDR3 residues: CASSLSPRAVGDAQYF. The CDR3 DNA follows: TGTGCCAGCAGTTTATCCCCCCGGGCCGTGGGTGATGCGCAGTATTTT.

The genes are TRBV19 and TRBJ1-1; 8 bases are a match to TRBD1. This CDR3 comprises 13 residues. The V gene's germline CDR1 is LNHDA and CDR2 SQIVND (reference sequence). V shed 2 bases and J 8 bases; nucleotides not matched to a gene: 4. The CDR3, as DNA: TGTGCCAGTAGTATACAGGGGGCGAACGAAGCTTTCTTT. This translates into CASSIQGANEAFF.

J is TRBJ2-2 and V is TRBV15; no definite D call. CDR3 length: 15 residues. Germline lookup yields CDR1 LNHNV and CDR2 YYDKDF (reference sequence). The germline V and J ends were trimmed by 5 bases and 1 base, with 11 bases remaining between them. CDR3 residues: CATSLRSGNTGELFF. CDR3 in DNA: TGTGCCACCAGCCTCCGGTCCGGGAACACCGGGGAGCTGTTTTTT.

The V and J genes are TRBV7-9 and TRBJ1-6; D is possibly TRBD1 (6 bases). CDR3 size: 15 residues. V lost 4 bases to trimming and J lost 3 bases, with 10 bases between them. Germline CDR1 SEHNR, CDR2 FQNEAQ (reference sequence). As DNA, the CDR3 is TGTGCCAGCAGCTGGAGCAGGGGCTATAATTCACCCCTCCACTTT. It translates to CASSWSRGYNSPLHF. The entire variable domain, with the rest obtained from reference TRBV7-9 and TRBJ1-6, is as follows: DTGVSQNPRHKITKRGQNVTFRCDPISEHNRLYWYRQTLGQGPEFLTYFQNEAQLEKSRLLSDRFSAERPKGSFSTLEIQRTEQGDSAMYLCASSWSRGYNSPLHFGNGTRLTVT.

The V and J genes are TRBV27 and TRBJ2-4; 9 bases map to TRBD2. Germline V gives CDR1 MNHEY, CDR2 SMNVEV (reference sequence). J lost 0 bases, V lost 4 bases, and 22 bases had no gene match. The CDR3 runs 22 residues. For the CDR3, the DNA is TGTGCCAGCAGTTCGGACCCGACCCTCCCACAACTAGCGGGCAAAGCCAAAAACATTCAGTACTTC. Translated, it gives CASSSDPTLPQLAGKAKNIQYF.

This clone was recorded a few times. This rearrangement joins TRBV27 to TRBJ2-7; D is uncertain. The CDR3 sequence is 14 residues long. Trimming took off 3 bases at V and 3 bases at J, with 12 bases between the two ends. Germline loops: CDR1 MNHEY, CDR2 SMNVEV (reference sequence). In nucleotides, the CDR3 is TGTGCCAGCAGTTTCTCGGCCAGCAACTACGAGCAGTACTTC. It translates to CASSFSASNYEQYF.

The chain has TRBV6-5 and TRBJ2-7, with D possibly TRBD2 on 5 matching bases. The CDR3 spans 15 residues. Germline values: CDR1 MNHEY, CDR2 SVGAGI. V was pared by 6 bases and J by 0 bases, with 15 bases between. CDR3 sequence reads: CASRTGGRSSYEQYF. The CDR3 DNA is TGTGCCAGCAGAACGGGCGGGCGTAGCTCCTACGAGCAGTACTTC.